This T cell receptor beta chain is from a study of glioma-infiltrating T cells. TCR alpha and beta CDR3 regions were amplified from RNA using iRepertoire nested multiplex PCR. TCRdb used MiXCR to reprocess the multiplex PCR reads, holding one entry per CDR3 protein. The sample has about 3,200 distinct CDR3 sequences, approximately 45% seen once; the top ten hold over 40%. The receptor was isolated from a human donor with low-grade glioma or glioblastoma, undergoing nonglioma brain surgery, or in good health (not recorded which). Sequenced: glioma tissue, nonneoplastic brain tissue, or PBMCs (not recorded which).

The CDR3 protein is CASSVLAEGVHNEQFF. DNA of the CDR3: TGTGCCAGCAGTGTTCTAGCGGAGGGGGTCCACAATGAGCAGTTCTTC. The chain has TRBV6-2 or TRBV6-3 and TRBJ2-1; possibly TRBD2 for D (7 bases). The V end was cut by 5 bases, the J end by 5 bases, with 19 bases between. CDR1 and CDR2 (germline): MNHEY, SVGEGT. This CDR3 comprises 16 residues.